The 10 T cell receptor beta chains given below trace back to one sample, sequenced in a study of control samples from healthy donors and cancer patients. This table comes from immunoSEQ multiplex PCR, and its TCRdb copy is limited to in-frame clones, with some not included. The sample contains roughly 450,000 clones, over 75% of which appear only once. The sample taken for sequencing was PBMCs. Source of these receptors: a man between 40 and 49 years old with head and neck cancer.

The genes are TRBV5-1 and TRBJ2-7; TRBD1 aligns across 9 bases. The germline V gene has CDR1 SGHRS and CDR2 YFSETQ. Unmatched junction bases numbered 5, after V lost 4 bases and J lost 3 bases. This CDR3 contains 14 residues. In nucleotides, the CDR3 is TGCGCCAGCAGCCTGGACAGGGGCATCTACGAGCAGTACTTC. Protein product: CASSLDRGIYEQYF.

This sequence joins TRBV19 and TRBJ1-5; TRBD1 matches 12 bases. Germline V gene sequence: CDR1 LNHDA, CDR2 SQIVND (reference sequence). The CDR3 covers 15 residues. J lost 7 bases, V lost 7 bases, and 8 bases had no gene match. CDR3 DNA sequence: TGTGCCAGTAACTCCGGGACAGGGGGCTTACAGCCCCAGCATTTT. Translated: CASNSGTGGLQPQHF.

V gene TRBV28 combines with J gene TRBJ1-3, with 7 bases fitting TRBD1. The CDR3 is 16 amino acids. Unmatched junction bases numbered 9, after V lost 7 bases and J lost 0 bases. Germline CDR1 reads MDHEN; CDR2 reads SYDVKM. The CDR3 loop is CASTSDRLFSGNTIYF. The CDR3 DNA follows: TGTGCCAGCACCTCGGACAGGTTGTTCTCTGGAAACACCATATATTTT.

The rearrangement uses TRBV2 and TRBJ2-1, with unresolved D. The CDR3 consists of 13 residues. Between the trimmed V and J ends, which lost 3 bases and 7 bases, there was a span of 10 bases. The germline V gene has CDR1 SNHLY and CDR2 FYNNEI. CDR3 protein: CASSEWVPNEQFF. The CDR3 DNA is TGTGCCAGCAGTGAGTGGGTCCCGAATGAGCAGTTCTTC.

Comment on this clone: Additional DNA sequences in this sample encode the identical CDR3. The chain uses TRBV27 and TRBJ2-2, with a weak D call TRBD1 (6 bases). Per germline, CDR1 MNHEY and CDR2 SMNVEV (reference sequence). V was clipped by 6 bases and J by 5 bases, with 10 bases between them. This CDR3 contains 13 residues. CDR3 DNA sequence: TGTGCCAGCAGACCGACAGGAACCGGGGAGCTGTTTTTT. This gives the protein CASRPTGTGELFF.

This sequence joins TRBV6-6 and TRBJ1-5, with D possibly TRBD1 on 6 matching bases. Germline-derived CDR1 and CDR2 are MNHNY and SVGAGI (reference sequence). V gave up 9 bases and J gave up 8 bases, with 20 bases separating them. The CDR3 runs 14 residues. The CDR3 sequence: CASAAQGGLEPQHF. The DNA of the CDR3 is TGTGCCAGTGCGGCACAGGGAGGTTTGGAGCCCCAGCATTTT.

The chain employs TRBV10-3 and TRBJ2-1; TRBD2 matches at 14 bases. Trimming at V came to 6 bases and at J to 8 bases, leaving 9 bases not matched to a gene. Germline values: CDR1 ENHRY, CDR2 SYGVKD. The CDR3 loop spans 16 amino acids. The CDR3 DNA is TGTGCCATCAGGACGGGACTAGCGGGAGAGAGCGATGAGCAGTTCTTC. It is translated as CAIRTGLAGESDEQFF.

The DNA of the CDR3 is TGTGCCAGCAGCTTGGTGAATGCAGCCACTGAAGCTTTCTTT. Its translation: CASSLVNAATEAFF. This chain joins TRBV5-6 and TRBJ1-1; D is undetermined. CDR1 is SGHDT, CDR2 YYEEEE, per germline. Trimming removed 0 bases from V and 4 bases from J, with 10 bases in between. This CDR3 contains 14 residues. Full variable domain (missing parts from reference TRBV5-6 and TRBJ1-1): DAGVTQSPTHLIKTRGQQVTLRCSPKSGHDTVSWYQQALGQGPQFIFQYYEEEERQRGNFPDRFSGHQFPNYSSELNVNALLLGDSALYLCASSLVNAATEAFFGQGTRLTVV.

The chain uses TRBV9 and TRBJ1-4; TRBD1 agrees at 8 bases. Germline V gene sequence: CDR1 SGDLS, CDR2 YYNGEE. V lost 2 bases, J lost 7 bases, and 10 bases stayed unmatched. This CDR3 is 16 amino acids long. The CDR3 is CASSVGQGAFGEKLFF. The CDR3 nucleotides are TGTGCCAGCAGCGTGGGTCAGGGGGCGTTTGGTGAAAAACTGTTTTTT.

The V call is TRBV16, the J call TRBJ2-3; a weak D match, TRBD1 (6 bases). The CDR3 length is 15 residues. Trimming stripped 0 bases from V and 2 bases from J, with 9 bases between. The V gene's germline CDR1 is KGHSY and CDR2 FQNENV. CDR3 sequence (DNA): TGTGCCAGCAGCCAATCAGGGACAATCACAGATACGCAGTATTTT. Amino acids: CASSQSGTITDTQYF.